A single sample gave rise to the 3 T cell receptor beta chains below, sequenced in a study of T cells in Graves' hyperthyroidism and ophthalmopathy. Amplification targeted TCR beta CDR3 regions from RNA transcripts. HTBI primers were the set used in a first-round RT-PCR of the TCR CDR3. Via MiXCR, TCRdb re-called the multiplex PCR reads, giving one row per CDR3 protein. The table records roughly 500,000 distinct CDR3 sequences, around 45% of them present only once. What was sequenced was peripheral blood or thyroid tissue (not recorded which). Receptors originate from an adult woman with Graves' disease, either hyperthyroidism or ophthalmopathy (not recorded which).

There are many counts of this clonotype. The CDR3 DNA sequence: TGTGCCAGCAGCCCCCGGACGGTCTATGGCTACACCTTC. The encoded protein is CASSPRTVYGYTF. This chain links TRBV3-1 with TRBJ1-2; unclear D gene. The ends were cut back, 4 bases at V and 4 bases at J, with 10 bases in the middle. The V gene's germline CDR1 is LGHDT and CDR2 YNNKEL (reference sequence). This CDR3 has 13 amino acids.

In this sample, this clonotype turned up a few times. The chain has TRBV10-3 and TRBJ2-3, with D unclear. The CDR3 spans 12 residues. Germline lookup yields CDR1 ENHRY and CDR2 SYGVKD. V lost 5 bases, J lost 4 bases, and 7 bases lay in between. The CDR3 region has the DNA TGTGCCATCAGTTCGAGTTCAGATACGCAGTATTTT. The encoded protein is CAISSSSDTQYF.

This clonotype was observed a handful of times. This chain connects TRBV9 to TRBJ1-6; no reliable D call. V lost 4 bases to trimming and J lost 4 bases, with 9 bases between them. The CDR3 loop spans 14 amino acids. Germline assignment: CDR1 SGDLS and CDR2 YYNGEE. The CDR3 loop is CASSLATYNSPLHF. In DNA, the CDR3 is TGTGCCAGCAGCCTAGCAACGTATAATTCACCCCTCCACTTT. The complete variable domain, with remaining parts taken from reference TRBV9 and TRBJ1-6, reads DSGVTQTPKHLITATGQRVTLRCSPRSGDLSVYWYQQSLDQGLQFLIQYYNGEERAKGNILERFSAQQFPDLHSELNLSSLELGDSALYFCASSLATYNSPLHFGNGTRLTVT.